This TCR beta chain was sequenced for a study of OX40 agonist ivuxolimab in advanced cancers. Patients who had autoimmune disease history or got systemic immunosuppression were left out. V was shortened by 1 base and J by 0 bases, with 17 bases between the two germline ends. Per germline, CDR1 SGHRS and CDR2 YFSETQ. There are 17 residues in the CDR3. TCRdb's copy holds only in-frame clones and misses some; the assay was immunoSEQ multiplex PCR. This sample carries 70,000 to 95,000 clones, about 89% of them seen once, and the ten largest clones take approximately 12%. The sequenced sample was CD4+ or CD8+ T cells sorted from blood, obtained in a trial of the OX40 agonist ivuxolimab. The sequence derives from an adult with an advanced solid tumor such as melanoma, head and neck, liver or kidney cancer. The chain employs TRBV5-1 and TRBJ2-7; a possible D gene is TRBD2 (6 bases). The CDR3 nucleotides read TGCGCCAGCAGCTTGATCCCCAGCGGGTTAAGCTCCTACGAGCAGTACTTC. Its protein is CASSLIPSGLSSYEQYF.